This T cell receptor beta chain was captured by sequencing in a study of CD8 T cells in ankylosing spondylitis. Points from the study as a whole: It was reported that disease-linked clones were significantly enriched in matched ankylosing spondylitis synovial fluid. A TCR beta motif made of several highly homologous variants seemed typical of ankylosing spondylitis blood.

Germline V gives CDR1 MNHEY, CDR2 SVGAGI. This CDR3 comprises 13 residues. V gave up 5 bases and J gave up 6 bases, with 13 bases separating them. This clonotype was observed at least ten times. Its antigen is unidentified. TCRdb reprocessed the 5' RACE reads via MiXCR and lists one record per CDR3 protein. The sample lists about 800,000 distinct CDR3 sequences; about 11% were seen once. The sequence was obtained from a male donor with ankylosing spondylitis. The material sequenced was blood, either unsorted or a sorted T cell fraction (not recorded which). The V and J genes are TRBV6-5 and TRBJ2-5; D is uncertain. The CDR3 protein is CASSHPDGKTQYF. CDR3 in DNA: TGTGCCAGCAGTCACCCGGACGGAAAGACCCAGTACTTC.